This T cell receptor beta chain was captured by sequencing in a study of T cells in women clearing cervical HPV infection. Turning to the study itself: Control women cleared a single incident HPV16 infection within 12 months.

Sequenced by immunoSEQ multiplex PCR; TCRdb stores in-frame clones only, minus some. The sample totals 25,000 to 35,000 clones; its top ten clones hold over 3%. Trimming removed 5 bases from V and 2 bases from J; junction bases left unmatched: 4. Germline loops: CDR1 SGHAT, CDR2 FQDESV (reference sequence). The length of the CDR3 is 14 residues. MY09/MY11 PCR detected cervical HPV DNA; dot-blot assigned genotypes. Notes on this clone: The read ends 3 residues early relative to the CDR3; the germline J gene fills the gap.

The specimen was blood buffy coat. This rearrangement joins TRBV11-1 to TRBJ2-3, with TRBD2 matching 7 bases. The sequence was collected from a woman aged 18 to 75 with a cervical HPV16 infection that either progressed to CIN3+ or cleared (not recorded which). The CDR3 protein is CASSVGGYTDTQYF. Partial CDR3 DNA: TGTGCCAGCAGCGTCGGGGGGTACACAGATACG. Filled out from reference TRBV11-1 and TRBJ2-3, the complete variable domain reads EAEVAQSPRYKITEKSQAVAFWCDPISGHATLYWYRQILGQGPELLVQFQDESVVDDSQLPKDRFSAERLKGVDSTLKIQPAELGDSAMYLCASSVGGYTDTQYFGPGTRLTVL.